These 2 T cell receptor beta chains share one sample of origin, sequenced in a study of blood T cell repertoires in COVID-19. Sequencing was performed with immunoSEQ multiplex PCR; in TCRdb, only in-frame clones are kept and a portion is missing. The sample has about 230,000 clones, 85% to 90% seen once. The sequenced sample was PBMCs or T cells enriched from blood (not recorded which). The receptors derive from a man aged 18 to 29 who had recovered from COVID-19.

As DNA, the CDR3 is TGTGCCAGCAACCACCCTGGACTAGCGGAGACTTCTAGCACAGATACGCAGTATTTT. Its protein product is CASNHPGLAETSSTDTQYF. This chain links TRBV27 with TRBJ2-3; 10 positions match TRBD2. The CDR3 loop spans 19 amino acids. V trimming: 7 bases; J trimming: 0 bases; junction bases outside the gene matches: 16. The germline V gene has CDR1 MNHEY and CDR2 SMNVEV (reference sequence).

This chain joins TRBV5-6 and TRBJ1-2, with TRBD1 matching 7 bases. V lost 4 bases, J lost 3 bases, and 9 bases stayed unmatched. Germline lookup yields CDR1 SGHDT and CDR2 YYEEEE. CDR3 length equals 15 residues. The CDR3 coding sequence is TGTGCCAGCAGCCCACCGACAGGGCCGGACTATGGCTACACCTTC. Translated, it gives CASSPPTGPDYGYTF. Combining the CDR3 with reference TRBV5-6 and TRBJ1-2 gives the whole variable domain DAGVTQSPTHLIKTRGQQVTLRCSPKSGHDTVSWYQQALGQGPQFIFQYYEEEERQRGNFPDRFSGHQFPNYSSELNVNALLLGDSALYLCASSPPTGPDYGYTFGSGTRLTVV.